This TCR beta chain was profiled in a study of PD-L1 blockade in urothelial cancer. Across the study: Patients commenced atezolizumab at some point between 2014 and 2015, and it was given at 1,200 mg intravenously every 3 weeks. Specimens of blood held a median count of approximately 150,000 T cells. Study-level points and caveats: Larger 3-week expansion of tumor-associated blood clones was seen in durable-benefit patients.

V lost 4 bases, J lost 2 bases, and 2 bases stayed unmatched. Germline CDR1 SQVTM, CDR2 ANQGSEA. This CDR3 region has 13 residues. Concerning this clone: Its cognate antigen is unknown.

Sequencing was performed with immunoSEQ multiplex PCR; in TCRdb, only in-frame clones are kept and a portion is missing. This sample has tens of thousands of clones, with roughly 82% found just once. The sample was PBMCs, taken around atezolizumab (anti-PD-L1) treatment. The chain couples TRBV29-1 to TRBJ2-5, with 9 nucleotides matching TRBD2. The source of this sequence is a man aged 70 or older with urothelial cancer. As DNA, the CDR3 is TGCAGCGTTGTGGCGGGAGGGCAAGAGACCCAGTACTTC. Translated: CSVVAGGQETQYF.